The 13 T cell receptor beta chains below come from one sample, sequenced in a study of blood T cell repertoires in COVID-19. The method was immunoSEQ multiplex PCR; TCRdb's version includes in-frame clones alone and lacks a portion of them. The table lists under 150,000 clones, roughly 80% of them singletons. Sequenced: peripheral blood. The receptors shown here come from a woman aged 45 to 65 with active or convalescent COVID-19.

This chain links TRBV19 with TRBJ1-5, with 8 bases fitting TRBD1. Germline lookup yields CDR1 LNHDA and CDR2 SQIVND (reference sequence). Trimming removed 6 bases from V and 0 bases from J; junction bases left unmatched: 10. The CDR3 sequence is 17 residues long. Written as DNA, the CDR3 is TGTGCCAGTAGAATGACAGGGGTTCGATATAGCAATCAGCCCCAGCATTTT. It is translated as CASRMTGVRYSNQPQHF.

In nucleotides, the CDR3 is TGCGCCAGCAGCCAAGCAACAGGGTTTGGCACAGATACGCAGTATTTT. Amino acid sequence: CASSQATGFGTDTQYF. The rearrangement links TRBV4-3 to TRBJ2-3; tentative D call: TRBD1 (6 bases). Germline lookup yields CDR1 LGHNA and CDR2 YSLEER. This CDR3 comprises 16 residues. V shed 1 base and J shed 1 base, with 12 bases lying between them.

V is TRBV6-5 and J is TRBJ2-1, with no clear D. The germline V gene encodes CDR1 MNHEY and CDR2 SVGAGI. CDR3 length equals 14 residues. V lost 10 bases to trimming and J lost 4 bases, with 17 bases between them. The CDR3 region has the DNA TGTGCCACCGCGACATATCCGGCGTACAATGAGCAGTTCTTC. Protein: CATATYPAYNEQFF.

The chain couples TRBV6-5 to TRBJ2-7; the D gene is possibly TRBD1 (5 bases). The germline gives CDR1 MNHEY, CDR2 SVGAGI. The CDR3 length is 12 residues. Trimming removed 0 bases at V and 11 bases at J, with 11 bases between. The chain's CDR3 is CASSYSQGPKYF. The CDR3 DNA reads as TGTGCCAGCAGTTACTCGCAGGGCCCGAAGTACTTC.

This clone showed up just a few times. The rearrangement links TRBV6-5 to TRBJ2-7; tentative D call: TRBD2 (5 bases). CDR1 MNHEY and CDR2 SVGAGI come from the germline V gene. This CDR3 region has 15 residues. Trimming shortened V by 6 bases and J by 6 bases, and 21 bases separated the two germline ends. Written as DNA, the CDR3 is TGTGCCAGCAGCCCCTCGGGGTCCTACCCCCTCGAGCAGTACTTC. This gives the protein CASSPSGSYPLEQYF.

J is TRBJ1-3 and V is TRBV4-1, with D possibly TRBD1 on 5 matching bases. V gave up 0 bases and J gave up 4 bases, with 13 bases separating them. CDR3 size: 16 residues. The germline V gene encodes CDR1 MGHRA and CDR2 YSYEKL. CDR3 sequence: CASSQDLAGPGNTIYF. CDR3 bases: TGCGCCAGCAGCCAAGATCTCGCAGGGCCGGGAAACACCATATATTTT.

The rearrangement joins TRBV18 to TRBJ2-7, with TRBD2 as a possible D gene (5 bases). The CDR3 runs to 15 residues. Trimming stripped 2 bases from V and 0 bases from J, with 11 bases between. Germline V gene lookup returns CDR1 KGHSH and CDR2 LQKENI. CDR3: CASSPAIGSSYEQYF. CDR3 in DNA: TGTGCCAGCTCACCAGCGATTGGGAGCTCCTACGAGCAGTACTTC.

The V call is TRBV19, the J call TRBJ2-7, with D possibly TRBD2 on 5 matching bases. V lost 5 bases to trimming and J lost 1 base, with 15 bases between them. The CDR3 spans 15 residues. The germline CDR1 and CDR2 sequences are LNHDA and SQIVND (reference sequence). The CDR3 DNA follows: TGTGCCAGTAGTCGTACGGACTTTAATTCCTACGAGCAGTACTTC. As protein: CASSRTDFNSYEQYF.

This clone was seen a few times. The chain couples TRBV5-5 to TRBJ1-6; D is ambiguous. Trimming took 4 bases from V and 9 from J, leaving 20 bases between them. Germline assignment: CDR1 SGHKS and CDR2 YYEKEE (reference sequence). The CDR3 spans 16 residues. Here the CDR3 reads CASSPNGEFRGSPLHF. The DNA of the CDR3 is TGTGCCAGCAGCCCTAATGGGGAATTTCGGGGTTCACCCCTCCACTTT.

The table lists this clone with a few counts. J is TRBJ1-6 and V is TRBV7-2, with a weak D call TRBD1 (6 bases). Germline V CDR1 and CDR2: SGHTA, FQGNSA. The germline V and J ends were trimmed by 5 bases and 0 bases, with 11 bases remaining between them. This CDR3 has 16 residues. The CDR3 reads CASSPRGSSYNSPLHF. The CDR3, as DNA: TGTGCCAGCAGCCCCAGGGGCAGCTCCTATAATTCACCCCTCCACTTT.

The CDR3 coding sequence is TGTGCCAGCAGCCCACTAAGCCGGAACACTGAAGCTTTCTTT. Its translation is CASSPLSRNTEAFF. This rearrangement joins TRBV3-1 (or the pseudogene TRBV3-2) to TRBJ1-1; D remains unclear. V was shortened by 4 bases and J by 1 base, with 10 bases between the two germline ends. CDR1 is LGHDT and CDR2 is YNNKEL in the germline V gene (reference sequence). The CDR3 runs to 14 residues.

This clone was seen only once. The CDR3 DNA follows: TGCGCCAGCAGCCCCGGGACAGAAGATCTCATGGTCTATAATTCACCCCTCCACTTT. It specifies CASSPGTEDLMVYNSPLHF. V is TRBV10-1 and J is TRBJ1-6, with TRBD1 matching over 7 bases. This CDR3 spans 19 amino acids. The V gene's germline CDR1 is WNHNN and CDR2 SYGVQD (reference sequence). V lost 6 bases to trimming and J lost 3 bases; unmatched junction nucleotides: 17.

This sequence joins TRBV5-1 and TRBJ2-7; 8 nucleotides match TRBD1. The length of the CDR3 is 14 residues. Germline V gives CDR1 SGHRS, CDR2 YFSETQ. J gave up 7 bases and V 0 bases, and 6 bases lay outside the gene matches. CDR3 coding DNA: TGCGCCAGCAGCTTGGGGGCAGGGGGCCGGGAGCAGTACTTC. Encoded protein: CASSLGAGGREQYF. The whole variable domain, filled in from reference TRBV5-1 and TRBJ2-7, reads KAGVTQTPRYLIKTRGQQVTLSCSPISGHRSVSWYQQTPGQGLQFLFEYFSETQRNKGNFPGRFSGRQFSNSRSEMNVSTLELGDSALYLCASSLGAGGREQYFGPGTRLTVT.